Below are 9 T cell receptor beta chains sequenced from a single sample in a study of cytomegalovirus exposure and HLA in healthy donors. 13 Jbeta primers and 60 Vbeta primers were used for the PCR. Assay: immunoSEQ multiplex PCR; the TCRdb copy retains only in-frame clones and omits some. The sample holds 220,000 or so clones. Sequenced input: PBMCs. The receptors derive from a girl aged 2-10 years in good health and CMV-seropositive.

The gene calls are TRBV6-1 and TRBJ1-1; weak D call: TRBD1 (5 bases). The V and J ends lost 4 bases and 1 base respectively, with 28 bases between them. This CDR3 is built from 20 residues. Per the germline V gene, CDR1 is MNHNS and CDR2 is SASEGT. Written as DNA, the CDR3 is TGTGCCAGCAGTGTAGACCAGAGGACCCAGGGATACTATGAGAACACTGAAGCTTTCTTT. Residues: CASSVDQRTQGYYENTEAFF.

This sequence joins TRBV11-2 and TRBJ1-1; 8 bases map to TRBD1. The CDR3 covers 16 residues. Unmatched junction bases numbered 8, after V lost 4 bases and J lost 1 base. The V gene's germline CDR1 is SGHAT and CDR2 FQNNGV. The CDR3 DNA sequence: TGTGCCAGCAGCTCGAACAAACAGGGGGGGAACACTGAAGCTTTCTTT. Translated: CASSSNKQGGNTEAFF.

The rearrangement joins TRBV2 to TRBJ2-7, with 11 nucleotides matching TRBD2. With 5 bases clipped from V and 6 bases from J, the junction kept 9 bases outside the gene matches. The CDR3 is 15 residues long. Germline loops: CDR1 SNHLY, CDR2 FYNNEI. CDR3 residues: CASSSLTSGSSEQYF. The CDR3 nucleotides read TGTGCCAGCAGTAGTCTAACTAGCGGGAGCAGCGAGCAGTACTTC.

The CDR3 nucleotides are TGCGCCAGCAGCCAGATAACTAGCGGGACAAGCACAGATACGCAGTATTTT. Translating it yields CASSQITSGTSTDTQYF. J is TRBJ2-3 and V is TRBV4-1; TRBD2 matches 10 bases. V lost 3 bases to trimming and J lost 0 bases; unmatched junction nucleotides: 6. The CDR3 covers 17 residues. Germline assignment: CDR1 MGHRA and CDR2 YSYEKL.

The genes are TRBV11-3 and TRBJ2-5; 8 nucleotides line up with TRBD1. The CDR3 is 15 residues long. CDR1 SGHNT and CDR2 YENEEA come from the germline V gene. V was pared by 1 base and J by 3 bases, with 4 bases of the junction left unmatched. The CDR3 loop reads CASSLGTGIEETQYF. For the CDR3, the DNA is TGTGCCAGCAGCTTAGGGACAGGGATAGAAGAGACCCAGTACTTC.

The chain combines TRBV7-9 with TRBJ2-5, with 9 bases matching TRBD1. The DNA end is more similar to TRBJ2-7, so the J call may be wrong. CDR3 length: 13 residues. The V gene's germline CDR1 is SEHNR and CDR2 FQNEAQ (reference sequence). The CDR3 DNA reads as TGTGCCAGCAGCTCATGGGACAGGGACGAGCAGTACTTC. Residues: CASSSWDRDEQYF.

The genes are TRBV5-6 and TRBJ1-4, with 10 bases fitting TRBD1. Germline V gene sequence: CDR1 SGHDT, CDR2 YYEEEE. The CDR3 contains 16 residues. V lost 4 bases, J lost 1 base, and 4 bases stayed unmatched. The CDR3 DNA reads TGTGCCAGCAGCCCGGACAGGGGGATAACTAATGAAAAACTGTTTTTT. Translation: CASSPDRGITNEKLFF.

V and J are TRBV19 and TRBJ1-4, with a possible D match to TRBD1 (6 bases). The CDR3 consists of 17 residues. The germline CDR1 and CDR2 sequences are LNHDA and SQIVND (reference sequence). V shed 4 bases and J shed 4 bases, with 19 bases lying between them. The CDR3 reads CASSSRLQGILNEKLFF. The CDR3 nucleotides read TGTGCCAGTAGTAGTCGCCTCCAGGGGATTCTTAATGAAAAACTGTTTTTT.

The rearrangement links TRBV29-1 to TRBJ1-1, with a possible D match to TRBD1 (5 bases). Germline lookup yields CDR1 SQVTM and CDR2 ANQGSEA. The V end lost 4 bases, the J end lost 1 base, and 13 bases lay between the germline ends. There are 14 residues in the CDR3. This CDR3 reads CSVGGEPRNTEAFF. CDR3 nucleotides: TGCAGCGTTGGGGGGGAACCGAGGAACACTGAAGCTTTCTTT.